This entry describes one T cell receptor beta chain. This sample was included in a study of T cell clones after liver transplantation. Study overall: Pre-transplant mixed lymphocyte reactions yielded third-party-reactive TCRbeta sequences as comparators for graft-donor-reactive sequences. Subjects received no induction therapy and standard immunosuppression until randomization at 12-24 months post-transplant.

The CDR3 is 15 residues long. V was clipped by 6 bases and J by 2 bases, with 13 bases between them. Germline V gene lookup returns CDR1 MDHEN and CDR2 SYDVKM. The protocol was immunoSEQ multiplex PCR, while the TCRdb copy is restricted to in-frame clones and leaves out a portion. The repertoire holds over 70,000 clones, with about 80% as singletons. The material was CD4+ T cells from blood, obtained 12 months after liver transplant. This clonotype was obtained from a human patient who received a liver transplant. Some T cells may be supplied by the graft donor. This chain links TRBV28 with TRBJ1-4, with D possibly matching TRBD1 (5 bases). The CDR3 coding sequence is TGTGCCAGCAGCGACGGGGGGTGGACTAATGAAAAACTGTTTTTT. Translated: CASSDGGWTNEKLFF.